This is a list of T cell receptor beta chains from one sample in a study of CD8 T cells in ankylosing spondylitis. TCRdb analysed the 5' RACE reads with MiXCR anew, one entry per CDR3 protein. The sample has fewer than 550,000 distinct CDR3 sequences, 5.3% seen once. Sequences were obtained from blood, either unsorted or a sorted T cell fraction (not recorded which). All receptors come from a male donor with ankylosing spondylitis. The CDR3 runs from the conserved cysteine through the conserved F or W. Each record gives: D gene, V gene, J gene, clone size, CDR3 protein, CDR3 DNA. D genes are given only for firm matches. Only some rows state a clone size, as once, few, many or a class for expanded clones.

-	TRBV2	TRBJ1-4	many	CASSVHVQQELFF	TGTGCCAGCAGTGTTCATGTCCAACAGGAACTGTTTTTT
TRBD1	TRBV20-1	TRBJ1-2	-	CSAPGGPVPYGYTF	TGCAGTGCCCCAGGGGGCCCCGTTCCCTATGGCTACACCTTC
-	TRBV20-1	TRBJ2-4	many	CSARAQGSSVLGAKNIQYF	TGCAGTGCTAGAGCACAGGGTTCTTCGGTGCTGGGGGCCAAAAACATTCAGTACTTC
TRBD1	TRBV10-2	TRBJ2-7	many	CASSAWDRDFYEQYF	TGCGCCAGCAGTGCGTGGGACAGAGATTTCTACGAGCAGTACTTC
-	TRBV5-1	TRBJ2-7	many	CASSLVGTEPYEQYF	TGCGCCAGCAGCTTGGTCGGAACGGAACCCTACGAGCAGTACTTC
TRBD1	TRBV6-2/TRBV6-3	TRBJ2-1	many	CASSYSRGTAYNEQFF	TGTGCCAGCAGTTACTCGAGAGGGACAGCCTACAATGAGCAGTTCTTC
TRBD1	TRBV20-1	TRBJ2-5	few	CSVRQGVRQETQYF	TGCAGTGTTCGACAGGGGGTTCGGCAGGAGACCCAGTACTTC
-	TRBV29-1	TRBJ1-1	many	CSVLEGNPGTEAFF	TGCAGCGTTTTGGAGGGCAATCCGGGCACTGAAGCTTTCTTT
TRBD1	TRBV12-3/TRBV12-4	TRBJ2-5	many	CASSRTGGRQETQYF	TGTGCCAGCAGCAGAACAGGGGGTCGTCAAGAGACCCAGTACTTC
-	TRBV15	TRBJ2-5	-	CATSRDPGRLQETQYF	TGTGCCACCAGCAGAGATCCAGGACGTCTCCAAGAGACCCAGTACTTC
-	TRBV5-1	TRBJ2-1	many	CASSDANNEQFF	TGCGCCAGCAGCGACGCGAACAATGAGCAGTTCTTC
-	TRBV12-3/TRBV12-4	TRBJ2-7	many	CASSLGGGATYERYF	TGTGCCAGCAGTTTAGGCGGCGGCGCTACCTACGAGCGGTACTTC
TRBD2	TRBV29-1	TRBJ2-7	many	CSVSSGGYEQYF	TGCAGCGTTTCCTCGGGGGGATACGAGCAGTACTTC
-	TRBV7-9	TRBJ1-2	many	CASSLRVLGTGYTF	TGTGCCAGCAGCTTACGGGTTCTAGGGACTGGCTACACCTTC
-	TRBV12-3/TRBV12-4	TRBJ1-1	many	CASSLKGDTEAFF	TGTGCCAGCAGTTTAAAAGGGGATACTGAAGCTTTCTTT
-	TRBV20-1	TRBJ2-7	few	CSASFPPAASSYEQYF	TGCAGTGCTAGTTTCCCCCCCGCGGCAAGCTCCTACGAGCAGTACTTC
TRBD1	TRBV6-1	TRBJ2-7	many	CASSPRQGAAYEQYF	TGTGCCAGCAGTCCTAGACAGGGGGCCGCCTACGAGCAGTACTTC
-	TRBV7-8	TRBJ2-3	many	CATTWGRSTDTQYF	TGTGCCACTACGTGGGGGCGAAGCACAGATACGCAGTATTTT
TRBD2	TRBV20-1	TRBJ2-3	many	CSARTSGGGDTQYF	TGCAGTGCTCGGACTAGCGGGGGTGGAGATACGCAGTATTTT
-	TRBV7-9	TRBJ1-2	-	CASGPGLAYGYTF	TGTGCCAGCGGCCCTGGGCTAGCCTATGGCTACACCTTC
TRBD2	TRBV20-1	TRBJ2-5	many	CSARTSGRSLTQYF	TGCAGTGCCCGGACTAGCGGGAGGTCCTTAACCCAGTACTTC
-	TRBV10-3	TRBJ2-3	many	CAISLRDTDTQYF	TGTGCCATCAGTCTGAGAGACACAGATACGCAGTATTTT
TRBD1	TRBV27	TRBJ2-1	many	CASSLSPGTGTNEQFF	TGTGCCAGCAGTTTATCCCCTGGGACAGGGACAAATGAGCAGTTCTTC
TRBD2	TRBV24-1	TRBJ2-3	many	CATSDQSSGRTDTQYF	TGTGCCACCAGTGATCAGAGTAGCGGGAGGACAGATACGCAGTATTTT
TRBD1	TRBV15	TRBJ2-3	many	CATSDRGARTDTQYF	TGTGCCACCAGCGACAGGGGGGCTCGCACAGATACGCAGTATTTT
-	TRBV4-2	TRBJ1-4	many	CASSQDPTGRNEKLFF	TGTGCCAGCAGCCAAGATCCTACAGGGCGGAATGAAAAACTGTTTTTT
TRBD1	TRBV7-9	TRBJ1-1	many	CASSLGTGWKPFF	TGTGCCAGCAGCTTAGGGACAGGGTGGAAACCTTTCTTT
-	TRBV28	TRBJ2-7	many	CASSLNSEEQYF	TGTGCCAGCAGTTTAAACTCTGAGGAGCAGTACTTC
TRBD2	TRBV20-1	TRBJ2-3	few	CSARRRLAGGPGDTQYF	TGCAGTGCTAGAAGGAGACTAGCGGGGGGGCCAGGAGATACGCAGTATTTT
-	TRBV7-7	TRBJ2-5	many	CASSLAPGAQETQYF	TGTGCTAGCAGCTTAGCGCCGGGGGCCCAAGAGACCCAGTACTTC
-	TRBV20-1	TRBJ1-2	many	CSANTYGYTF	TGCAGTGCGAATACCTATGGCTACACCTTC
-	TRBV7-2	TRBJ1-1	many	CASSEQGYTEAFF	TGTGCCAGCAGCGAGCAGGGGTACACTGAAGCTTTCTTT
TRBD2	TRBV27	TRBJ2-1	many	CASTTILAGGLYNEQFF	TGTGCCAGCACCACGATCCTAGCGGGGGGGCTCTACAATGAGCAGTTCTTC
-	TRBV7-2	TRBJ1-1	many	CASSLALRDITEAFF	TGTGCCAGCAGCCTCGCATTGAGGGATATCACTGAAGCTTTCTTT
TRBD1	TRBV20-1	TRBJ1-5	many	CSALDRGGLNQPQHF	TGCAGTGCGTTGGACAGGGGTGGACTCAATCAGCCCCAGCATTTT
-	TRBV12-3/TRBV12-4	TRBJ2-3	many	CASRSVLRLDTQYF	TGTGCCAGCAGATCGGTCCTACGGTTAGATACGCAGTATTTT
-	TRBV15	TRBJ1-5	many	CATSRGGGQPQHF	TGTGCCACCAGCAGAGGGGGGGGCCAGCCCCAGCATTTT
-	TRBV20-1	TRBJ1-1	few	CSAAGHGNTEAFF	TGCAGTGCTGCGGGACACGGGAACACTGAAGCTTTCTTT
-	TRBV7-2	TRBJ1-3	many	CASSLGGAYGNTIYF	TGTGCCAGCAGCTTAGGAGGGGCCTATGGAAACACCATATATTTT
-	TRBV10-3	TRBJ2-3	many	CAIMLGSETDTQYF	TGTGCCATCATGTTAGGGAGTGAGACAGATACGCAGTATTTT
-	TRBV9	TRBJ1-4	many	CASSPLGPGQTKLFF	TGTGCCAGCAGCCCATTAGGCCCCGGACAGACAAAACTGTTTTTT
-	TRBV6-2/TRBV6-3	TRBJ1-1	many	CASSYSIWGRRTEAFF	TGTGCCAGCAGTTACTCTATTTGGGGACGGAGGACTGAAGCTTTCTTT
-	TRBV29-1	TRBJ2-2	many	CSVVGGIGTGELFF	TGCAGCGTTGTTGGTGGGATCGGCACCGGGGAGCTGTTTTTT
-	TRBV20-1	TRBJ2-7	many	CSARKVSGEQYF	TGCAGTGCCCGGAAAGTCTCCGGGGAGCAGTACTTC
TRBD2	TRBV27	TRBJ2-7	-	CASRTLSGSLDEQYF	TGTGCCAGCAGGACCCTTAGCGGGAGTCTCGACGAGCAGTACTTC
-	TRBV5-6	TRBJ1-1	many	CASSFKNTEAFF	TGTGCCAGCAGCTTTAAGAACACTGAAGCTTTCTTT
TRBD2	TRBV11-2	TRBJ2-2	-	CASRRLAGRTGELFF	TGTGCCAGCAGGAGACTAGCGGGGCGGACCGGGGAGCTGTTTTTT
TRBD2	TRBV20-1	TRBJ2-3	-	CSATGTSGDTQYF	TGCAGTGCTACCGGGACTAGCGGAGATACGCAGTATTTT
TRBD1	TRBV28	TRBJ2-1	many	CASSSPAGTGVSFEQFF	TGTGCCAGCAGTTCCCCTGCCGGGACAGGGGTTAGCTTTGAGCAGTTCTTC
-	TRBV20-1	TRBJ2-7	many	CSAIPLYEQYF	TGCAGTGCTATTCCGCTCTACGAGCAGTACTTC